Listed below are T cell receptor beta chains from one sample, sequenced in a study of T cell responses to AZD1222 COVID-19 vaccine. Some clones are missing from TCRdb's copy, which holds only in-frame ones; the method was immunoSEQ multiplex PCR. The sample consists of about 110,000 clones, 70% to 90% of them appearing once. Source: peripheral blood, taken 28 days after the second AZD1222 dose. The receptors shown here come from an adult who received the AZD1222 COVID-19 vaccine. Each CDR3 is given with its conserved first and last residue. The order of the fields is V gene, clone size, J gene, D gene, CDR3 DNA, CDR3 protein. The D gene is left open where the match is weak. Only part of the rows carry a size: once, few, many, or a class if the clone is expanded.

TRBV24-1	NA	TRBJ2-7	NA	TGTGCCACCAGTGATGACAGTGGTCACGAGCAGTACTTC	CATSDDSGHEQYF
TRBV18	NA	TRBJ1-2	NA	TGTGCCAGCTCACCAGAGAAGTATCCCTATGGCTACACCTTC	CASSPEKYPYGYTF
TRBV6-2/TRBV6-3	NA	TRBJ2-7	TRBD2	TGTGCCAGCAGTTACGGGACTAGTGGCTACGAGCAGTACTTC	CASSYGTSGYEQYF
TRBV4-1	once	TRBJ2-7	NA	TGCGCCAGCAGCCAAGATATCATCCAGGGGGGAACCTACGAGCAGTACTTC	CASSQDIIQGGTYEQYF
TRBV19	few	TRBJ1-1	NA	TGTGCCAGTAGTATAGCGCTCTTGAACACTGAAGCTTTCTTT	CASSIALLNTEAFF
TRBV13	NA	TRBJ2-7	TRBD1	TGTGCCAGCAGCTTAGGCCAGGGGACAGGGGGGTACGAGCAGTACTTC	CASSLGQGTGGYEQYF
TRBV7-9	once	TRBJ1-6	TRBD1	TGTGCCAGCAGCCGGGACAGGGAGTTGACACCCCTCCACTTT	CASSRDRELTPLHF
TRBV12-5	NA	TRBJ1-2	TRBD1	TGTGCTAGTGGTTTACTCCAGGGGGCGTATGGCTACACCTTC	CASGLLQGAYGYTF
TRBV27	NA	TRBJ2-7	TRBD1	TGTGCCAGCAGTTCCGGGACAGGGAGCGAGCAGTACTTC	CASSSGTGSEQYF
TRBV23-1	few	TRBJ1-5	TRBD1	TGCGCCAGCAGTCAACCCCGGGACAGGGGGCTGGTGCAGCCCCAGCATTTT	CASSQPRDRGLVQPQHF
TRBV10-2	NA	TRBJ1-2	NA	TGCGCCAGCAGTGAAGGTGGCAGTCCTAACTATGGCTACACCTTC	CASSEGGSPNYGYTF
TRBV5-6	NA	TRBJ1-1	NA	TGTGCCAGCAGCTTGGAGGTAGAACCGAACACTGAAGCTTTCTTT	CASSLEVEPNTEAFF
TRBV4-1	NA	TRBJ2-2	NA	TGCGCCAGCAGCCCGCCCGATTTTCCGGGACGGACAACCGGGGAGCTGTTTTTT	CASSPPDFPGRTTGELFF
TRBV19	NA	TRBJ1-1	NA	TGTGCCAGTAGTGAGGGACGGAACACTGAAGCTTTCTTT	CASSEGRNTEAFF
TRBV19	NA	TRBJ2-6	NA	TGTGCCAGTAGTACTCAGGACTCTGGGGCCAACGTCCTGACTTTC	CASSTQDSGANVLTF
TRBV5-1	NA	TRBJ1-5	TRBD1	TGCGCCAGCAGCACAGGACAGGGGGGCCAGCCCCAGCATTTT	CASSTGQGGQPQHF
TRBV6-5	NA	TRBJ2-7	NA	TGTGCCAGCAGTTCATTCGGATCGTCCTACGAGCAGTACTTC	CASSSFGSSYEQYF
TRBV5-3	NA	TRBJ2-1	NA	TGTGCCAGAAGACGGAGCCGGGGTCCCAGGAGTGAGCAGTTCTTC	CARRRSRGPRSEQFF
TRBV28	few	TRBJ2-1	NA	TGTGCCAGCAGTTTTAATGGGGCCAATGAGCAGTTCTTC	CASSFNGANEQFF
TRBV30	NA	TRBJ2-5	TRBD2	TGTGCCTGGAGTCGGACTAGGACGGGGCAAGAGACCCAGTACTTC	CAWSRTRTGQETQYF
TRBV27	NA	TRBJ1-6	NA	TGTGCCAGCAAATCAGCTTTCTATAATTCACCCCTCCACTTT	CASKSAFYNSPLHF
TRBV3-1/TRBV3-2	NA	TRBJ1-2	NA	TGTGCCAGCAGCGACCACAGGGTTGGCTACACCTTC	CASSDHRVGYTF
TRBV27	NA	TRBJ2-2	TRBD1	TGTGCCAGCAGTCTCAGGGGGCCCGGCACCGGGGAGCTGTTTTTT	CASSLRGPGTGELFF
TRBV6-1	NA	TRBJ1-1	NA	TGTGCCAGCAGTGAAGATGGAGTACGCCTCGAAGCTTTCTTT	CASSEDGVRLEAFF
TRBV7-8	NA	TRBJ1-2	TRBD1	TGTGCCAGCAGCCCGAGGACAGGCCCTAACTATGGCTACACCTTC	CASSPRTGPNYGYTF
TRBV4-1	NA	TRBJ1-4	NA	TGCGCCAGCAGCCAGTCACCCGGGTATTATGAAAAACTGTTTTTT	CASSQSPGYYEKLFF
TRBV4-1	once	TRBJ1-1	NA	TGCGCCAGCAGCCAAGTTGGAACAGAAAAGAACACTGAAGCTTTCTTT	CASSQVGTEKNTEAFF
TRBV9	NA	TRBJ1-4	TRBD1	TGTGCCAGCAGCGTAACAGGGGGGAGTGAAAAACTGTTTTTT	CASSVTGGSEKLFF
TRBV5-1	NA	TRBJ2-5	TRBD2	TGCGCCAGCAGCCGGCGGGGGGCCGAAGAGACCCAGTACTTC	CASSRRGAEETQYF
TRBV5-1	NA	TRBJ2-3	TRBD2	TGCGCCAGCAGCCGCGAGCGGGGGGGCCCCGCAGATACGCAGTATTTT	CASSRERGGPADTQYF
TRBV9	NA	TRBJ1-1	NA	TGTGCCAGCAGCGTAGGGGGAGGGGGTAGAACGAACACTGAAGCTTTCTTT	CASSVGGGGRTNTEAFF
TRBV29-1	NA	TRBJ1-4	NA	TGCAGCGTTCTCTTCGTAGGTAATGAAAAACTGTTTTTT	CSVLFVGNEKLFF
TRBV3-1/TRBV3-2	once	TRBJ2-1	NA	TGTGCCAGCAGCCATCACAGGGAAATGGATGAGCAGTTCTTC	CASSHHREMDEQFF
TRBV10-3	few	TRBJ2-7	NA	TGTGCCATCAGTGAGTCTGGTTACGAGCAGTACTTC	CAISESGYEQYF
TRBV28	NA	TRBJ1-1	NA	TGTGCCAGCAGTTTGTGCTGTCGGAGTGGGAACACTGAAGCTTTCTTT	CASSLCCRSGNTEAFF
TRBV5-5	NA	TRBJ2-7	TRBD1	TGTGCCAGCAGCTCCTGGACAGGGTCCCGCGAGCAGTACTTC	CASSSWTGSREQYF
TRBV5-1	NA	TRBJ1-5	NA	TGCGCCAGCAGCTTTCTCCCAAATAGCAATCAGCCCCAGCATTTT	CASSFLPNSNQPQHF
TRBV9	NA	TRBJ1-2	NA	TGTGCCAGCAGCGCAACACCGGGACCTAACTATGGCTACACCTTC	CASSATPGPNYGYTF
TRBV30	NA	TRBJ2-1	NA	TGTGCCTGGAGTCATGAGCCTTACAATGAGCAGTTCTTC	CAWSHEPYNEQFF
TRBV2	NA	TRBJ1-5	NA	TGTGCCAGCAGTGAAAGCGGCGCGAATCAGCCCCAGCATTTT	CASSESGANQPQHF